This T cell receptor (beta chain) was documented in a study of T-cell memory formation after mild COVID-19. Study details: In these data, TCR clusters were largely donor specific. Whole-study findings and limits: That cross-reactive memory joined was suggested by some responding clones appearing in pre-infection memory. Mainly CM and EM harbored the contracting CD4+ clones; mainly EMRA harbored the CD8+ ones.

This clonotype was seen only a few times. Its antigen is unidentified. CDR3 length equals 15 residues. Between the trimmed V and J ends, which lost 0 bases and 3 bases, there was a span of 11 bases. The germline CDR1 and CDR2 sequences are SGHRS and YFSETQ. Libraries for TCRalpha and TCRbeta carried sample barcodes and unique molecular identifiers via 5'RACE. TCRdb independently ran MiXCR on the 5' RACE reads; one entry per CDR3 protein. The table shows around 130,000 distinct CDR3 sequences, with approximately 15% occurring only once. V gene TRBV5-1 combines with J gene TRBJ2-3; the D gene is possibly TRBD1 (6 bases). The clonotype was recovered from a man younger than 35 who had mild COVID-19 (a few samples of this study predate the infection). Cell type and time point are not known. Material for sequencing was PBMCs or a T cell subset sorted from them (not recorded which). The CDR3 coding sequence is TGCGCCAGCAGCTTGGCCGGGCAGGGGACAGATACGCAGTATTTT. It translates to CASSLAGQGTDTQYF.